The 7 T cell receptor beta chains below all came from one sample that was sequenced in a study of technical replicates of blood from a handful of donors. Here immunoSEQ multiplex PCR was the method, and the copy in TCRdb shows in-frame clones only, minus some. Of approximately 93,000 clones listed, 85% to 95% are singletons. Sequencing was carried out using T cells isolated from PBMCs. Receptors originate from a human donor in good health.

The gene calls are TRBV4-1 and TRBJ1-6; 8 positions match TRBD1. The V gene end was trimmed by 3 bases and the J gene end by 7 bases; junction bases not matched to a gene: 8. This CDR3 has 16 amino acids. The germline V gene encodes CDR1 MGHRA and CDR2 YSYEKL. The DNA for the CDR3 is TGCGCCAGCAGCCACCGGAGCCGGGACAGGAATTCACCCCTCCACTTT. Translation gives CASSHRSRDRNSPLHF.

The gene calls are TRBV7-6 and TRBJ2-7, with D possibly TRBD2 on 6 matching bases. Trimming took 5 bases from V and 2 from J, leaving 16 bases between them. Germline V gene data show CDR1 as SGHVS and CDR2 as FNYEAQ. This CDR3 is 15 amino acids long. CDR3 loop: CASSPRESITYEQYF. CDR3 DNA: TGTGCCAGCAGCCCCCGGGAGTCTATAACCTACGAGCAGTACTTC.

This clone was counted only a few times. The V gene is TRBV6-4, the J gene TRBJ2-2; TRBD1 might be the D (6 bases). V gave up 2 bases and J gave up 4 bases, with 20 bases separating them. This CDR3 has 18 residues. Germline V gene data show CDR1 as MRHNA and CDR2 as SNTAGT. The CDR3 region has the DNA TGTGCCAGCAGTGACCCTATCCCCTTGGGGGCCGGCACCGGGGAGCTGTTTTTT. Amino acids: CASSDPIPLGAGTGELFF.

The V and J genes are TRBV6-5 and TRBJ1-1; D gene unclear. Germline CDR1 is MNHEY and CDR2 is SVGAGI. CDR3 length equals 12 residues. Between the trimmed V and J ends, which lost 4 bases and 6 bases, there was a span of 9 bases. The CDR3: CASSFLMSEAFF. CDR3 nucleotides: TGTGCCAGCAGTTTCCTTATGTCTGAAGCTTTCTTT.

CDR3 region: CASSDKSKNIQYF. CDR3 in DNA: TGTGCCAGCAGCGATAAGAGCAAAAACATTCAGTACTTC. This chain links TRBV5-8 with TRBJ2-4; D gene ambiguous. Trimming took off 4 bases at V and 3 bases at J, with 8 bases between the two ends. CDR1 is SGHTS and CDR2 is YDEGEE in the germline V gene. CDR3 length: 13 amino acids.

V is TRBV4-1 and J is TRBJ2-5; 10 bases match TRBD2. The germline gives CDR1 MGHRA, CDR2 YSYEKL. The CDR3 length is 17 residues. Trimming at V came to 5 bases and at J to 8 bases, leaving 17 bases not matched to a gene. The CDR3 loop is CASSEGSGGPNLGTQYF. The CDR3, as DNA: TGCGCCAGCAGCGAAGGTAGCGGGGGGCCAAATCTAGGCACCCAGTACTTC.

This chain joins TRBV29-1 and TRBJ1-4; D is perhaps TRBD1 (5 bases). CDR3 length equals 13 residues. With 6 bases removed from V and 8 bases from J, the gap between germline ends came to 16 bases. CDR1 is SQVTM and CDR2 is ANQGSEA in the germline V gene. The CDR3 loop reads CSVWGAGYEKLFF. CDR3 sequence (DNA): TGCAGCGTCTGGGGCGCGGGATACGAAAAACTGTTTTTT.